This is a list of T cell receptor beta chains from one sample in a study of chemoradiotherapy in HPV16-positive cancers. Measured with immunoSEQ multiplex PCR; TCRdb has only the in-frame clones, and not every one. The sample records fewer than 9,500 clones, 70% to 80% being singletons. Sampling was done from a patient who underwent chemoradiotherapy. All receptors derive from a human donor with HPV-associated anogenital cancer. Both conserved end residues are part of each CDR3. The order of the fields is V gene, CDR3 protein.

>TRBV4-2
CASSQDGQGAYEQYF
>TRBV4-2
CASSPASGSTDTQYF
>TRBV2
CASGQGLRTDTQYF
>TRBV5-1
CASSLTNGGTGGYTF
>TRBV6-5
CASSQLQGASTEAFF
>TRBV4-1
CASSLNWGQTLNEQYF
>TRBV7-2
CASSLTRAGELFF
>TRBV25-1
CASIPSHTGGHNEQFF
>TRBV27
CASSLGQLTEAFF
>TRBV28
CASGLTRGSEAFF
>TRBV5-1
CASSVGQGASSGANVLTF
>TRBV19
CASRGQGENIQYF
>TRBV5-6
CASSLGLDFGELFF
>TRBV30
CAWRGPPRGHEQFF
>TRBV30
CAADRGPADTQYF
>TRBV7-9
CASSSDLPYQETQYF
>TRBV6-5
CASSSDIWTPEQYF
>TRBV7-2
CASSQRGASGETQYF
>TRBV2
CASSPGPGLAGGVSTDTQYF
>TRBV7-8
CASSLGTRGTEAFF
>TRBV5-1
CASSLVAGGGKSYNSPLHF
>TRBV6-1
CASSLAGRYNEQFF
>TRBV7-2
CASSFVSGTGRDEQFF
>TRBV27
CASSQGVALKSNQPQHF
>TRBV30
CAWSVTSSGNTIYF
>TRBV7-9
CASSPGTSEQFF
>TRBV19
CASHFDRSSYNEQFF
>TRBV27
CASSSPTEAKNIQYF
>TRBV25-1
CASPSPYQGVAGNTIYF
>TRBV9
CASSVEGAWEETQYF
>TRBV5-1
CASSQQGSNYGYTF
>TRBV9
CASSAWTGGAWDTGELFF
>TRBV19
CASSMEGRNYGYTF
>TRBV5-1
CASALGAENEQFF
>TRBV30
CAWSVGQPSYEQYF
>TRBV6-1
CASRWDSSNTEAFF
>TRBV5-1
CASSLELARGTEAFF
>TRBV30
CAWKIGQTNTEAFF
>TRBV7-9
CASSPGQGLMNTEAFF
>TRBV19
CASSGDIRTPETQYF
>TRBV4-2
CASSQVGSAYGYTF
>TRBV6-1
CASSDTRKETQYF
>TRBV5-4
CASSLRTGETHEQYF
>TRBV7-2
CASSTRNTEAFF
>TRBV28
CASSLISGVPFF
>TRBV5-1
CASSLEAGGPQDEQFF
>TRBV18
CASSEGQIFDTEAFF
>TRBV19
CASSIATERANYGYTF
>TRBV4-3
CASSQASVGETQYF
>TRBV9
CASSVDWSSYNEQFF
>TRBV5-6
CASSRRGTSSYNSPLHF
>TRBV2
CASTPSYSNQPQHF
>TRBV25-1
CASSPAGTDTQYF
>TRBV5-1
CASSLEGRSTDTQYF
>TRBV28
CASRTTLPGEAYNEQFF
>TRBV21-1
CASSKAGTGGINNEKLFF
>TRBV14
CASSPGGEQYF